This T cell receptor (beta chain) came from a study of OX40 agonist ivuxolimab in advanced cancers. About the research overall: The study treated patients with ivuxolimab, an agonistic anti-OX40 (CD134) antibody. Participants, approximately 81% male, averaged 60 years of age, ranging from about 20 to 79. Of the participants, 40% to 50% had some prior anti-PD-1, anti-PD-L1 or anti-CTLA-4 therapy, which was allowed.

The CDR3 consists of 15 residues. V dropped 5 bases and J dropped 4; count of bases not matched to a gene: 7. CDR1 and CDR2 (germline): SEHNR, FQNEAQ (reference sequence). Details on this clone: Its antigen is not identified.

Findings of the study overall: Averaged across samples, CD8+ T cells carried more expanded clones than CD4+ did.

Libraries were prepared by immunoSEQ multiplex PCR; TCRdb keeps only in-frame clonotypes and omits some of them. The sample records 45,000 to 75,000 clones, 70% to 80% being singletons. The input for sequencing was CD4+ or CD8+ T cells sorted from blood, taken in a trial of the OX40 agonist ivuxolimab. The chain has TRBV7-9 and TRBJ1-4; 7 bases are shared with TRBD1. This receptor was obtained from an adult with an advanced solid tumor such as melanoma, head and neck, liver or kidney cancer. The DNA of the CDR3 is TGTGCCAGCAGCCGTACGGGACAGCATAATGAAAAACTGTTTTTT. Residues: CASSRTGQHNEKLFF.